Each of the 18 T cell receptor beta chains below was sequenced from the same sample in a study of a mutant IDH1 vaccine in newly diagnosed glioma. TCRdb's copy holds only in-frame clones and misses some; the assay was immunoSEQ multiplex PCR. Of over 60,000 clones listed, approximately 80% are singletons. Indicated time point: week 35, safety follow-up. The content of each vaccine dose was 300 ug of mutant IDH1 20-mer peptide, and topical imiquimod accompanied it. No antigen has been assigned to these receptors. The source was PBMCs, collected from a glioma patient whose treatment included an IDH1 peptide vaccine. All receptors come from a middle-aged man with glioma.

The sample holds a few counts of this clone. V gene TRBV6-6 combines with J gene TRBJ2-3; 7 nucleotides agree with TRBD1. The J segment lost 2 bases and the V segment lost 3 bases, leaving 5 bases of the junction unmatched. CDR1 and CDR2 (germline): MNHNY, SVGAGI (reference sequence). This CDR3 comprises 15 residues. The CDR3 DNA is TGTGCCAGCAGTTATTACAGGGGCACCACAGATACGCAGTATTTT. It codes for CASSYYRGTTDTQYF.

J is TRBJ2-1 and V is TRBV29-1; perhaps TRBD1 as D (7 bases). V lost 4 bases and J lost 8, with 21 bases in between. There are 15 residues in the CDR3. The germline gives CDR1 SQVTM, CDR2 ANQGSEA. The CDR3 loop reads CSVAGGQRRTDEQFF. DNA for the CDR3: TGCAGCGTTGCCGGGGGACAGCGCCGGACCGATGAGCAGTTCTTC.

The chain recombines TRBV6-5 with TRBJ2-5, with 7 bases fitting TRBD2. CDR1 and CDR2 (germline): MNHEY, SVGAGI. The ends lost 11 bases at V and 1 base at J; junction bases unmatched: 7. This CDR3 is 13 amino acids long. CDR3 region: CACTGGIQETQYF. The CDR3 DNA follows: TGTGCCTGTACCGGGGGGATCCAAGAGACCCAGTACTTC.

The chain uses TRBV19 and TRBJ2-5; 8 bases map to TRBD1. Germline V gene sequence: CDR1 LNHDA, CDR2 SQIVND (reference sequence). This CDR3 contains 13 residues. J gave up 9 bases and V 4 bases, and 7 bases lay outside the gene matches. CDR3 DNA sequence: TGTGCCAGTAGTAAACAGGGGGAAGGGTCCCAGTACTTC. Residues: CASSKQGEGSQYF.

The chain carries TRBV7-9 and TRBJ2-1; 7 nucleotides align to TRBD2. Trimming took 4 bases from V and 1 from J; bases not matched to a gene: 10. CDR1 SEHNR and CDR2 FQNEAQ come from the germline V gene (reference sequence). This CDR3 is 17 amino acids long. CDR3 residues: CASSSRLAQNSYNEQFF. Written as DNA, the CDR3 is TGTGCCAGCAGCTCGCGACTAGCTCAGAATTCCTACAATGAGCAGTTCTTC. Variable domain in full (rest from reference TRBV7-9 and TRBJ2-1): DTGVSQNPRHKITKRGQNVTFRCDPISEHNRLYWYRQTLGQGPEFLTYFQNEAQLEKSRLLSDRFSAERPKGSFSTLEIQRTEQGDSAMYLCASSSRLAQNSYNEQFFGPGTRLTVL.

This chain joins TRBV7-9 and TRBJ1-1; D unresolved. The CDR3 extends over 14 amino acids. Trimming removed 2 bases at V and 9 bases at J, with 16 bases between. Germline CDR1 SEHNR, CDR2 FQNEAQ (reference sequence). The CDR3 region is CASSLIHLGPKAFF. The CDR3 region has the DNA TGTGCCAGCAGCTTAATTCATTTGGGCCCTAAAGCTTTCTTT.

The chain combines TRBV5-1 with TRBJ1-2, with 7 bases matching TRBD1. The CDR3 spans 15 residues. J gave up 8 bases and V 0 bases, and 10 bases lay outside the gene matches. CDR1 is SGHRS and CDR2 is YFSETQ in the germline V gene. Here the CDR3 DNA reads TGCGCCAGCAGCTTGGAATCTAGGACAGGCGGGGGCTACACCTTC. Its protein product is CASSLESRTGGGYTF.

V usage is TRBV19 and J usage is TRBJ2-5; D not certain. Germline values: CDR1 LNHDA, CDR2 SQIVND (reference sequence). V dropped 5 bases and J dropped 1 base, with 8 bases sitting between them. The CDR3 has 13 amino acids. CDR3 protein: CASSPRPQETQYF. CDR3 nucleotides: TGTGCCAGTAGTCCTCGACCCCAAGAGACCCAGTACTTC.

This chain uses TRBV5-1 with TRBJ2-2; the match to TRBD2 covers 11 bases. There are 15 residues in the CDR3. The trim removed 2 bases at V and 5 bases at J, leaving 2 bases unmatched. Germline-derived CDR1 and CDR2 are SGHRS and YFSETQ. The CDR3 reads CASSFSGGATGELFF. As DNA, the CDR3 is TGCGCCAGCAGCTTTAGCGGGGGGGCGACCGGGGAGCTGTTTTTT. Complete variable domain (other parts from reference TRBV5-1 and TRBJ2-2): KAGVTQTPRYLIKTRGQQVTLSCSPISGHRSVSWYQQTPGQGLQFLFEYFSETQRNKGNFPGRFSGRQFSNSRSEMNVSTLELGDSALYLCASSFSGGATGELFFGEGSRLTVL.

In DNA form, the CDR3 reads TGCGCCAGCAAAACAGGACAGGGGGCGGAAGAGCAGTACTTC. Amino acids: CASKTGQGAEEQYF. The genes are TRBV5-1 and TRBJ2-7; 11 nucleotides line up with TRBD1. The germline V gene encodes CDR1 SGHRS and CDR2 YFSETQ. Trimming took 6 bases from V and 7 from J; bases not matched to a gene: 9. The length of the CDR3 is 14 residues.

The V and J genes are TRBV7-2 and TRBJ2-3; D ambiguous. The CDR3 is 13 amino acids. V shed 1 base and J shed 3 bases, with 5 bases lying between them. Germline CDR1 reads SGHTA; CDR2 reads FQGNSA. The CDR3 here is CASSLGGTDTQYF. The CDR3 bases are TGTGCCAGCAGCTTAGGGGGTACAGATACGCAGTATTTT. Supplemented by reference TRBV7-2 and TRBJ2-3, the full variable domain reads GAGVSQSPSNKVTEKGKDVELRCDPISGHTALYWYRQSLGQGLEFLIYFQGNSAPDKSGLPSDRFSAERTGGSVSTLTIQRTQQEDSAVYLCASSLGGTDTQYFGPGTRLTVL.

This sequence joins TRBV6-5 and TRBJ2-3; D not resolved. The ends were cut back, 2 bases at V and 1 base at J, with 10 bases in the middle. Germline lookup yields CDR1 MNHEY and CDR2 SVGAGI. The CDR3 contains 15 residues. CDR3 nucleotides: TGTGCCAGCAGTTACCTCCCCGGTGGCACAGATACGCAGTATTTT. Translation gives CASSYLPGGTDTQYF.

The gene calls are TRBV4-3 and TRBJ1-5; D not resolved. The germline V gene encodes CDR1 LGHNA and CDR2 YSLEER. Trimming stripped 0 bases from V and 1 base from J, with 7 bases between. This CDR3 is built from 15 residues. The CDR3 nucleotides are TGCGCCAGCAGCCAAGATTCGGGAAGCAATCAGCCCCAGCATTTT. Amino acid sequence: CASSQDSGSNQPQHF.

The chain couples TRBV19 to TRBJ1-2; 9 bases match TRBD1. V was clipped by 3 bases and J by 8 bases; unmatched bases: 16. The CDR3 length is 17 residues. Per germline, CDR1 LNHDA and CDR2 SQIVND (reference sequence). CDR3 loop: CASSMAGLVQGARGYTF. For the CDR3, the DNA is TGTGCCAGTAGTATGGCCGGTCTGGTACAGGGGGCTCGGGGCTACACCTTC.

The chain has TRBV5-1 and TRBJ2-3; D is unclear. Trimming stripped 3 bases from V and 7 bases from J, with 12 bases between. There are 13 residues in the CDR3. CDR1 and CDR2 from the germline V gene are SGHRS and YFSETQ. CDR3 coding DNA: TGCGCCAGCAGCTCGAACACAATGAATACGCAGTATTTT. It translates to CASSSNTMNTQYF.

The V and J genes are TRBV19 and TRBJ1-2; 8 nucleotides line up with TRBD1. The V gene end was trimmed by 7 bases and the J gene end by 5 bases; junction bases not matched to a gene: 12. The CDR3 totals 15 residues. The germline V gene has CDR1 LNHDA and CDR2 SQIVND (reference sequence). CDR3 sequence: CASTRTGLTPYGYTF. As DNA, the CDR3 is TGTGCCAGTACAAGGACAGGGCTCACGCCGTATGGCTACACCTTC. Variable domain in full (rest from reference TRBV19 and TRBJ1-2): DGGITQSPKYLFRKEGQNVTLSCEQNLNHDAMYWYRQDPGQGLRLIYYSQIVNDFQKGDIAEGYSVSREKKESFPLTVTSAQKNPTAFYLCASTRTGLTPYGYTFGSGTRLTVV.

The V and J genes are TRBV11-2 and TRBJ1-4; perhaps TRBD1 as D (6 bases). The CDR3 is 17 residues long. V lost 5 bases to trimming and J lost 8 bases, with 24 bases between them. Germline lookup yields CDR1 SGHAT and CDR2 FQNNGV. CDR3 coding DNA: TGTGCCAGCAGCCCTGGTATGCCCTGGCGCGGGACAGAAAAACTGTTTTTT. Translated, it gives CASSPGMPWRGTEKLFF.

The V call is TRBV6-6, the J call TRBJ2-7; D uncertain. The germline CDR1 and CDR2 sequences are MNHNY and SVGAGI (reference sequence). The V end was cut by 2 bases, the J end by 2 bases, with 10 bases between. The CDR3 extends over 14 amino acids. The CDR3 DNA reads as TGTGCCAGCAGTTACCTCAACAGCCCCTACGAGCAGTACTTC. Amino acids: CASSYLNSPYEQYF.